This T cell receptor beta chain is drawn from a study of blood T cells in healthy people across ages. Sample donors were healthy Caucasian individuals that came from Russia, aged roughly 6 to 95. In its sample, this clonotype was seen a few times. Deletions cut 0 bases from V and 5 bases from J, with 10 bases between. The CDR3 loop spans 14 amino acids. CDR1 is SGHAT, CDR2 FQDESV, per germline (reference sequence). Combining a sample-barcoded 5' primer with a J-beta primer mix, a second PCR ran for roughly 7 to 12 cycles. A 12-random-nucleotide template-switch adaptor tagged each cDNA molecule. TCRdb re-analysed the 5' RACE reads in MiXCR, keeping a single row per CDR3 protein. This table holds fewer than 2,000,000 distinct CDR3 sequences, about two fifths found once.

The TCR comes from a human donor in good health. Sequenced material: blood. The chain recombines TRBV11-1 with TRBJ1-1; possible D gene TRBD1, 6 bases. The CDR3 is CASSLATQGTEAFF. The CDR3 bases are TGTGCCAGCAGCTTAGCGACCCAGGGGACTGAAGCTTTCTTT.